This passage covers 21 T cell receptor beta chains from one sample sequenced in a study of T cell repertoires in ileal Crohn's disease. Regarding time point: inflamed ileum from the surgical specimen. Clones were sequenced by immunoSEQ multiplex PCR, and TCRdb holds only the in-frame ones, with some missing. The sample includes 16,000 or so clones, 92% of them seen just once. Specimen: ileal tissue. The receptor set was obtained from an adult with Crohn's disease.

The J gene is TRBJ2-3, the V gene TRBV23-1, with 7 positions matching TRBD2. TRBV23-1 is filed as an ORF, its function uncertain. V lost 2 bases, J lost 1 base, and 9 bases stayed unmatched. This CDR3 region has 17 residues. The CDR3 is CASSQDRAGTGTDTQYF. CDR3 DNA: TGCGCCAGCAGTCAAGATCGAGCGGGGACCGGCACAGATACGCAGTATTTT.

The chain combines TRBV2 with TRBJ1-4; TRBD1 is a possible D gene (6 bases). V gave up 6 bases and J gave up 4 bases, with 12 bases separating them. CDR1 is SNHLY and CDR2 is FYNNEI in the germline V gene. CDR3 length equals 14 residues. CDR3 nucleotide sequence: TGTGCCAGCAGGCAGGGGCGCAGTAATGAAAAACTGTTTTTT. Translated, it gives CASRQGRSNEKLFF.

The chain carries TRBV28 and TRBJ1-2; no firm D call. The ends were cut back, 8 bases at V and 7 bases at J, with 17 bases in the middle. This CDR3 comprises 13 residues. CDR1 and CDR2 (germline): MDHEN, SYDVKM. The CDR3 here is CASGGRSTVGYTF. For the CDR3, the DNA is TGTGCCAGCGGAGGGAGGAGTACGGTTGGCTACACCTTC.

In its sample, this clone was seen once. The rearrangement joins TRBV6-1 to TRBJ1-2; tentatively, D is TRBD1 (6 bases). Trimming removed 5 bases from V and 8 bases from J, with 15 bases in between. Germline V gives CDR1 MNHNS, CDR2 SASEGT. The CDR3 runs 13 residues. The CDR3 loop reads CASSFQGLEGYTF. CDR3 in DNA: TGTGCCAGCAGTTTCCAGGGGTTGGAAGGCTACACCTTC.

The CDR3: CASSLPGGGTDTQYF. CDR3 bases: TGTGCCAGCAGCCTCCCCGGCGGGGGCACAGATACGCAGTATTTT. The rearrangement uses TRBV6-6 and TRBJ2-3; weak D call: TRBD2 (6 bases). The germline V gene has CDR1 MNHNY and CDR2 SVGAGI (reference sequence). This CDR3 has 15 amino acids. V gave up 6 bases and J gave up 1 base, with 14 bases separating them.

DNA of the CDR3: TGCGCCAGCAGCTTGGTAGAGGACGGGCAGGCTTTCTTT. Its protein is CASSLVEDGQAFF. V and J are TRBV5-1 and TRBJ1-1, with unresolved D. The V end lost 0 bases, the J end lost 11 bases, and 14 bases lay between the germline ends. The CDR3 is 13 residues long. Per the germline V gene, CDR1 is SGHRS and CDR2 is YFSETQ.

This chain uses TRBV23-1 with TRBJ1-2; no clear D gene. TRBV23-1 is noted as an ORF with a role that remains uncertain. This CDR3 region has 13 residues. Trimming left V 0 bases short and J 8 bases short, with 10 bases between. Written as DNA, the CDR3 is TGCGCCAGCAGTCAATCGGAAAGCAGGGGCTACACCTTC. Its translation: CASSQSESRGYTF.

The V and J genes are TRBV4-1 and TRBJ2-2; D possibly corresponds to TRBD1 (6 bases). The V end was cut by 4 bases, the J end by 1 base, with 7 bases between. Germline V lookup: CDR1 MGHRA, CDR2 YSYEKL. This CDR3 region has 14 residues. Written as DNA, the CDR3 is TGCGCCAGCAGCCCGACAGGGAACACCGGGGAGCTGTTTTTT. Amino acids: CASSPTGNTGELFF.

The CDR3 region is CASSPPSGGKTYEQYF. In DNA form, the CDR3 reads TGTGCCAGCTCACCACCGTCAGGGGGGAAAACCTACGAGCAGTACTTC. This chain links TRBV18 with TRBJ2-7; TRBD1 is a possible D gene (7 bases). Trimming shortened V by 0 bases and J by 2 bases, and 14 bases separated the two germline ends. Germline V gene sequence: CDR1 KGHSH, CDR2 LQKENI. The CDR3 totals 16 residues.

The V call is TRBV14, the J call TRBJ2-3; 8 positions agree with TRBD1. This CDR3 has 19 amino acids. Trimming removed 0 bases from V and 1 base from J; junction bases left unmatched: 12. Germline CDR1 is SGHDN and CDR2 is FVKESK. Written as DNA, the CDR3 is TGTGCCAGCAGCCAAGAGACTCAGGGGGCCGAATGCCGCACAGATACGCAGTATTTT. Amino acid sequence: CASSQETQGAECRTDTQYF.

The J gene is TRBJ2-7, the V gene TRBV4-3; D call uncertain. CDR1 and CDR2 from the germline V gene are LGHNA and YSLEER. The CDR3 is 15 amino acids. V was pared by 4 bases and J by 2 bases, with 15 bases between. The CDR3 region has the DNA TGCGCCAGCAGCCCCAGCTCCGGCTCCACCTACGAGCAGTACTTC. Amino acid sequence: CASSPSSGSTYEQYF.

The chain has TRBV5-1 and TRBJ2-7; 8 nucleotides align to TRBD1. This CDR3 is 20 amino acids long. Germline lookup yields CDR1 SGHRS and CDR2 YFSETQ. Germline trimming cut 0 bases from V and 1 base from J; bases unmatched to any gene: 18. The CDR3 loop reads CASSLGAAGGAAVRSYEQYF. CDR3 nucleotide sequence: TGCGCCAGCAGCTTGGGAGCGGCAGGGGGCGCGGCCGTCCGATCCTACGAGCAGTACTTC.

The chain has TRBV27 and TRBJ1-5; D not certain. Germline CDR1 and CDR2: MNHEY and SMNVEV (reference sequence). Trimming shortened V by 4 bases and J by 2 bases, and 12 bases separated the two germline ends. The CDR3 covers 15 residues. CDR3 nucleotide sequence: TGTGCCAGCAGTTGGACGGCCGGTGGCAATCAGCCCCAGCATTTT. It codes for CASSWTAGGNQPQHF.

V usage is TRBV10-3 and J usage is TRBJ2-1, with 7 bases lining up with TRBD2. The CDR3 loop spans 14 amino acids. Per the germline V gene, CDR1 is ENHRY and CDR2 is SYGVKD. After removal of 4 bases from V and 6 bases from J, the junction contained 6 bases not matched to a gene. CDR3 in DNA: TGTGCCATCAGTGTGGGGGACTACATCAATGAGCAGTTCTTC. This translates into CAISVGDYINEQFF.

The chain combines TRBV29-1 with TRBJ2-7; either TRBD1 or TRBD2 may fit D (7 bases each). Germline lookup yields CDR1 SQVTM and CDR2 ANQGSEA. The CDR3 length is 13 residues. V dropped 5 bases and J dropped 2 bases, with 13 bases sitting between them. This chain's CDR3 is CSVSRGGAYEQYF. CDR3 DNA sequence: TGCAGCGTTAGCAGGGGGGGCGCCTACGAGCAGTACTTC.

V gene TRBV19 combines with J gene TRBJ2-3, with a tentative D call TRBD2 (5 bases). Germline V gene data show CDR1 as LNHDA and CDR2 as SQIVND (reference sequence). V lost 8 bases and J 10 bases, leaving 16 bases between the germline ends. The CDR3 runs 12 residues. Written as DNA, the CDR3 is TGTGCCAGTCACCCGGGGAACCTACCGCAGTATTTT. This translates into CASHPGNLPQYF.

The chain links TRBV7-9 to TRBJ1-1; D remains unclear. The V end was cut by 5 bases, the J end by 7 bases, with 11 bases between. Germline CDR1 reads SEHNR; CDR2 reads FQNEAQ (reference sequence). The CDR3 runs 12 residues. CDR3 in amino acids: CASSPVSGEAFF. In nucleotides, the CDR3 is TGTGCCAGCAGCCCAGTGAGTGGTGAAGCTTTCTTT.

V is TRBV4-3 and J is TRBJ2-5; D remains ambiguous. With 5 bases removed from V and 5 bases from J, the gap between germline ends came to 12 bases. The CDR3 totals 13 residues. From germline, CDR1 is LGHNA and CDR2 YSLEER. The CDR3 loop is CASSTYILETQYF. The CDR3 DNA reads as TGCGCCAGCAGCACTTATATCTTGGAGACCCAGTACTTC.

The rearrangement links TRBV6-5 to TRBJ2-1; the match to TRBD2 covers 7 bases. With V trimmed by 4 bases and J by 1 base, 4 bases remained unmatched. There are 15 residues in the CDR3. CDR1 is MNHEY and CDR2 is SVGAGI in the germline V gene. CDR3 in amino acids: CASSLRGTSYNEQFF. CDR3 DNA sequence: TGTGCCAGCAGTTTGCGGGGGACTTCCTACAATGAGCAGTTCTTC.

The chain's CDR3 is CASSLNRDTEAFF. The CDR3 DNA reads TGTGCCAGCAGTTTAAACAGAGACACTGAAGCTTTCTTT. The chain carries TRBV28 and TRBJ1-1; D is ambiguous. The V end lost 2 bases, the J end lost 3 bases, and 7 bases lay between the germline ends. The CDR3 runs to 13 residues. CDR1 and CDR2 (germline): MDHEN, SYDVKM. Filled out from reference TRBV28 and TRBJ1-1, the complete variable domain reads DVKVTQSSRYLVKRTGEKVFLECVQDMDHENMFWYRQDPGLGLRLIYFSYDVKMKEKGDIPEGYSVSREKKERFSLILESASTNQTSMYLCASSLNRDTEAFFGQGTRLTVV.

The chain combines TRBV19 with TRBJ2-5; 15 bases align to TRBD2. V dropped 6 bases and J dropped 5; count of bases not matched to a gene: 4. The CDR3 is 15 residues long. From germline, CDR1 is LNHDA and CDR2 SQIVND (reference sequence). As DNA, the CDR3 is TGTGCCAGTAGCCGGACTAGCGGGGGGGCGGAGACCCAGTACTTC. This sequence encodes CASSRTSGGAETQYF. Drawing the rest from reference TRBV19 and TRBJ2-5, the complete variable domain is DGGITQSPKYLFRKEGQNVTLSCEQNLNHDAMYWYRQDPGQGLRLIYYSQIVNDFQKGDIAEGYSVSREKKESFPLTVTSAQKNPTAFYLCASSRTSGGAETQYFGPGTRLLVL.